The T cell receptor (beta chain) described here comes from a study of T cells after yellow fever vaccination. General observations from the study: Abundant clonotypes from the bulk population could get into FACS-sorted repertoires as contaminants. Among primary-vaccination clones, most reappeared after the booster, at around 97% for CD4 and 88% for CD8. Overlap between CD4 and CD8 compartments was detected for a small share of clonotypes.

With respect to this clonotype: Its target is not known.

The CDR3 sequence is 14 residues long. Germline CDR1 is DFQATT and CDR2 is SNEGSKA (reference sequence). After removal of 3 bases from V and 1 base from J, the junction contained 0 bases not matched to a gene. UMIs were added to TCR cDNA along with a universal primer site when it was made by 5'RACE template switching. TCRdb called the 5' RACE reads again in MiXCR, with one record for every CDR3 protein. Counted here are 99,000 or so distinct CDR3 sequences, around 5.5% occurring once; the ten biggest clones make up about 41%. The material was CD8+ T cells sorted from PBMCs, obtained 10 days after the yellow fever booster vaccination. The chain recombines TRBV20-1 with TRBJ2-2, with TRBD1 identical over 9 bases. The source is a man aged 18 to 35 who received the YFV17D yellow fever vaccine. CDR3 protein: CSARDRGNTGELFF. Here the CDR3 DNA reads TGCAGTGCTAGGGACAGGGGGAACACCGGGGAGCTGTTTTTT.